This TCR beta chain was captured by sequencing in a study of shared clonotypes between healthy human individuals. Assay: immunoSEQ multiplex PCR; the TCRdb copy retains only in-frame clones and omits some. The profile shows about 2 million clones, 85% to 95% of them singletons. Study-wide results and caveats: When naive CD4 clonotypes were compared across several donors, about 4.8% were shared.

The ends were cut back, 6 bases at V and 2 bases at J, with 7 bases in the middle. The CDR3 runs 11 residues. Germline V gives CDR1 DFQATT, CDR2 SNEGSKA (reference sequence). Comments on this clone: The target antigen is unknown. The same CDR3 arises from other DNA sequences in this sample as well.

The chain carries TRBV20-1 and TRBJ1-2; D unclear. Sample: naive CD4+ T cells sorted from blood. Indicated subset: CD45RA+ positively selected. The clonotype comes from a man aged 18 to 35 in good health. The CDR3 loop is CSASDNYGYTF. The CDR3 DNA reads TGCAGTGCCTCAGACAACTATGGCTACACCTTC.